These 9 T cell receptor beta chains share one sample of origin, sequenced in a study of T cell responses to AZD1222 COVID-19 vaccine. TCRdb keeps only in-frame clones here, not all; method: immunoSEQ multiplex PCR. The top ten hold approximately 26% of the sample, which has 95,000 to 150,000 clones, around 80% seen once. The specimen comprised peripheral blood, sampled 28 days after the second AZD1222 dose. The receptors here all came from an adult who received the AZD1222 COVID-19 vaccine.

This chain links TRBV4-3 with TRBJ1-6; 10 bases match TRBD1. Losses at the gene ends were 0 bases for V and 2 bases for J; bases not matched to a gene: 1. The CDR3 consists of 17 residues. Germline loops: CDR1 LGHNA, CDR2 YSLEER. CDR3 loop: CASSQEDRGTYNSPLHF. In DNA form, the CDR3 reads TGCGCCAGCAGCCAAGAGGACAGGGGGACCTATAATTCACCCCTCCACTTT.

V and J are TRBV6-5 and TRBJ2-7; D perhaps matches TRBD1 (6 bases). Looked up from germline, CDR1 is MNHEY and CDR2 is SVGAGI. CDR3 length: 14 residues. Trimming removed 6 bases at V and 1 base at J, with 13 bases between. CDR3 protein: CASRTTGLSYEQYF. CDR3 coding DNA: TGTGCCAGCAGGACTACAGGGTTGTCCTACGAGCAGTACTTC.

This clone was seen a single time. CDR3: CASSSGGVRTDTQYF. DNA for the CDR3: TGTGCCAGCAGCTCGGGGGGAGTCAGGACAGATACGCAGTATTTT. The chain employs TRBV7-9 and TRBJ2-3; the match to TRBD2 covers 7 bases. This CDR3 is 15 amino acids long. The J segment lost 3 bases and the V segment lost 4 bases, leaving 7 bases of the junction unmatched. Germline V gene data show CDR1 as SEHNR and CDR2 as FQNEAQ (reference sequence). Full variable domain (remainder filled in from reference TRBV7-9 and TRBJ2-3): DTGVSQNPRHKITKRGQNVTFRCDPISEHNRLYWYRQTLGQGPEFLTYFQNEAQLEKSRLLSDRFSAERPKGSFSTLEIQRTEQGDSAMYLCASSSGGVRTDTQYFGPGTRLTVL.

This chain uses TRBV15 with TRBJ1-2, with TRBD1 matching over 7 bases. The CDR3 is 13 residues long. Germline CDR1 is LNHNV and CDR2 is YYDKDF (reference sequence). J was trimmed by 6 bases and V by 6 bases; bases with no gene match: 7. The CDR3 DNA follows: TGTGCCACCAGACTTGACAGGGCCCATGGCTACACCTTC. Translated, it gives CATRLDRAHGYTF.

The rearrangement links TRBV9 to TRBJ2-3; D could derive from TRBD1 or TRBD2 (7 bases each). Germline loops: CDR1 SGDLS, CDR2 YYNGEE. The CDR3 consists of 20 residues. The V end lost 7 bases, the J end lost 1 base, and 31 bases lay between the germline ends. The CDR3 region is CASDLRGGGSTCVGTDTQYF. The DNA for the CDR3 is TGTGCCAGCGACCTCCGGGGAGGGGGCTCGACTTGTGTTGGCACAGATACGCAGTATTTT.

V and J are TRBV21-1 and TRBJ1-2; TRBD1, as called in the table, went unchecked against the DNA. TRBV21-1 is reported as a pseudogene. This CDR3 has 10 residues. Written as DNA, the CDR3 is TGTGCCCTCAGGGACTATGGCTACACCTTC. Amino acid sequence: CALRDYGYTF.

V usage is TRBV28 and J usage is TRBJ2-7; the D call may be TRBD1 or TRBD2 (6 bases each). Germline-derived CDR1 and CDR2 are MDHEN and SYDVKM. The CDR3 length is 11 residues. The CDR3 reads CATLGGREQYF. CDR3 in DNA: TGTGCAACTCTTGGGGGGCGCGAGCAGTACTTC.

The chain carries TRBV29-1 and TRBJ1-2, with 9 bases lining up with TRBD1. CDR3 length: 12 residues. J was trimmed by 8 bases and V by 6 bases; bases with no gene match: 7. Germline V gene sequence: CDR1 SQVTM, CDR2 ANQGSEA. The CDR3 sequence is CSVVGQGYGYTF. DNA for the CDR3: TGCAGCGTCGTGGGACAGGGCTACGGCTACACCTTC.

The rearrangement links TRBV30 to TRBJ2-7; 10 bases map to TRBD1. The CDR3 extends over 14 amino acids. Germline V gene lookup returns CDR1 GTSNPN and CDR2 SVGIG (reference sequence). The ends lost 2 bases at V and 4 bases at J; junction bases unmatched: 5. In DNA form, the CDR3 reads TGTGCCTGGAGTATGGACAGGGGGATTTACGAGCAGTACTTC. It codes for CAWSMDRGIYEQYF.